The source of this TCR beta chain is a study of cytomegalovirus exposure and HLA in healthy donors. Study as a whole: One earlier analysis, a look at about 179 million T cells, found more than 100 million unique TCR beta sequences.

Overall study results and limits: Excluded were some V segments that proved indistinguishable, including TRBV6-2 and TRBV6-3. Most likely, a cluster of highly shared sequence variants arose as a sequencing artifact.

Healthy individuals who donated bone marrow served as the donors. CDR1 and CDR2 (germline): LGHNT, FRNRAP. The ends lost 1 base at V and 1 base at J; junction bases unmatched: 3. The CDR3 is 17 residues long. The study ran its PCR with 60 Vbeta and 13 Jbeta primers. Method: immunoSEQ multiplex PCR; TCRdb's copy keeps in-frame clones and lacks some. The sample holds around 190,000 clones, approximately 77% seen once. Concerning this clone itself: Its antigen remains unknown.

Sequences were obtained from PBMCs. V usage is TRBV12-5 and J usage is TRBJ2-2; TRBD2 matches 10 bases. This receptor was taken from a man aged 40-49 years in good health and CMV-seropositive. CDR3 protein: CASGLALAGVNTGELFF. CDR3 nucleotide sequence: TGTGCTAGTGGTTTGGCGCTAGCGGGAGTGAACACCGGGGAGCTGTTTTTT. The full variable domain, completed using reference TRBV12-5 and TRBJ2-2, is DARVTQTPRHKVTEMGQEVTMRCQPILGHNTVFWYRQTMMQGLELLAYFRNRAPLDDSGMPKDRFSAEMPDATLATLKIQPSEPRDSAVYFCASGLALAGVNTGELFFGEGSRLTVL.